Sequencing of this TCR beta chain was carried out in a study of T cell responses to AZD1222 COVID-19 vaccine. V was pared by 1 base and J by 8 bases, with 13 bases between. Germline values: CDR1 SGHNT, CDR2 YYREEE (reference sequence). This CDR3 has 15 amino acids. Method: immunoSEQ multiplex PCR; TCRdb's copy keeps in-frame clones and lacks some. Of around 58,000 clones listed, roughly 90% were seen once; the top ten hold 13% to 15%. On this clone itself: Its antigen is not known.

Overall study results and limits: Every sample of the repertoires postdated the peak T cell response. Elevations in Spike-specific TCR breadth and depth followed administration of two AZD1222 doses. Reportedly, nearly half of unique spike TCRs recognized epitopes outside B.1.351/B.1.1.7 mutations. Most donors were white British and more were female, and clonal diversity was possibly underestimated.

The sequences come from peripheral blood, collected 28 days after the second AZD1222 dose. This clonotype originated in an adult who received the AZD1222 COVID-19 vaccine. This chain links TRBV5-4 with TRBJ1-6, with unresolved D. The CDR3 spells CASSLWGMGDSPLHF. In DNA, the CDR3 is TGTGCCAGCAGCTTGTGGGGTATGGGAGATTCACCCCTCCACTTT.